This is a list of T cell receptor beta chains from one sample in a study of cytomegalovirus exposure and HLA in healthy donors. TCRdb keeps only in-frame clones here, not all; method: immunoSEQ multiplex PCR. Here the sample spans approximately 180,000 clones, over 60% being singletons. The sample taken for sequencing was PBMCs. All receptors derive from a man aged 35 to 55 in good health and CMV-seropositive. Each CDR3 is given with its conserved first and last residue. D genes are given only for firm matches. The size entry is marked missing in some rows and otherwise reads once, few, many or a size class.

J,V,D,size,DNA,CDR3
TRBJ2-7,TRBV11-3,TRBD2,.,TGTGCCAGCAGCTCCCGACTAGCCCGCTTCGGCGAGCAGTACTTC,CASSSRLARFGEQYF
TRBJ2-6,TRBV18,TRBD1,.,TGTGCCAGCTCACCAAATCAGGGGGCAAGCTCTGGGGCCAACGTCCTGACTTTC,CASSPNQGASSGANVLTF
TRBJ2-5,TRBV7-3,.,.,TGTGCCAGCAGCCCCCGCTCCGGGAGAACAGAGACCCAGTACTTC,CASSPRSGRTETQYF
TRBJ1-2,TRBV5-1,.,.,TGCGCCAGCAGCTTGGTAGGGGTTCGAGGCTACACCTTC,CASSLVGVRGYTF
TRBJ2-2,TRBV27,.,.,TGTGCCAGCAGTTCCCCGTTAGTCCTAGCGAACACCGGGGAGCTGTTTTTT,CASSSPLVLANTGELFF
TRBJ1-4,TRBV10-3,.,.,TGTGCCATCAGTGAGACAACATTAACAGGACGGGAAAAACTGTTTTTT,CAISETTLTGREKLFF
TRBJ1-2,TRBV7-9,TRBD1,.,TGTGCCAGCAGATTGGGGACAGGGGGCCTTAACTATGGCTACACCTTC,CASRLGTGGLNYGYTF
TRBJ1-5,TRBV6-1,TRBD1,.,TGTGCCAGCAATCCCGGGACAGGGGGCGATCAGCCCCAGCATTTT,CASNPGTGGDQPQHF
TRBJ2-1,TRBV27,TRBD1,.,TGTGCCAGCAGATCAGGACAGGGAATCAACAATGAGCAGTTCTTC,CASRSGQGINNEQFF
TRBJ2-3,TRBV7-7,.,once,TGTGCCAGCAGCTTAGGGGCGTTTGATACGCAGTATTTT,CASSLGAFDTQYF
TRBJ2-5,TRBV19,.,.,TGTGCCAGTAGCAGACAGGCGAGGGAGACCCAGTACTTC,CASSRQARETQYF
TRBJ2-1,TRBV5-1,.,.,TGCGCCAGCAGCTTGTGGGGGGACAATGAGCAGTTCTTC,CASSLWGDNEQFF
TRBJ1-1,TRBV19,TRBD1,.,TGTGCCAGTAGTATGGGGACAGGATACAACACTGAAGCTTTCTTT,CASSMGTGYNTEAFF
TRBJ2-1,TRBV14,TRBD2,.,TGTGCCAGCAGCCAGTTGCTTGCTAGCGGCTACAATGAGCAGTTCTTC,CASSQLLASGYNEQFF
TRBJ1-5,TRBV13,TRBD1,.,TGTGCCAGCAGCGTCGGACAGGGAGGACAGCCCCAGCATTTT,CASSVGQGGQPQHF
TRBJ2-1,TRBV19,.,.,TGTGCCAGTAGTATCGGCGGGAACGGGTACAATGAGCAGTTCTTC,CASSIGGNGYNEQFF
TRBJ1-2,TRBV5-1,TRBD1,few,TGCGCCAGCAGACTGGGGACAGGGGACGGCTACACCTTC,CASRLGTGDGYTF
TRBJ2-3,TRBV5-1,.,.,TGCGCCAGCAGTCAGGAGGCAGATACGCAGTATTTT,CASSQEADTQYF
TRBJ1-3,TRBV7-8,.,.,TGTGCCAGCAGCCGACCGGCGAGGGGAAACACCATATATTTT,CASSRPARGNTIYF
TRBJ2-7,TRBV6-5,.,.,TGTGCCAGCAGCAAAGACCGAGGTTTACCCTACGAGCAGTACTTC,CASSKDRGLPYEQYF
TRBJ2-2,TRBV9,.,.,TGTGCCAGCAGCGTTTACGGGAGAGACACCGGGGAGCTGTTTTTT,CASSVYGRDTGELFF
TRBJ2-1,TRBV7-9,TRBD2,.,TGTGCCAGCAGCCAAATACTAGCGGGATACAATGAGCAGTTCTTC,CASSQILAGYNEQFF
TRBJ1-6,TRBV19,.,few,TGTGCCAGTAGTAGACAGAGCTCCTATAATTCACCCCTCCACTTT,CASSRQSSYNSPLHF
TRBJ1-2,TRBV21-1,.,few,TGTGCCTCCCTCGGCGGGGGGGGGAATGGCTACACCTTC,CASLGGGGNGYTF
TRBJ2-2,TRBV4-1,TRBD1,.,TGCGCCAGCACAAAGGGACAGGGGAACACCGGGGAGCTGTTTTTT,CASTKGQGNTGELFF
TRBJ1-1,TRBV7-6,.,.,TGTGCCAGCAGCTTAGGGGGCGTAAACACTGAAGCTTTCTTT,CASSLGGVNTEAFF
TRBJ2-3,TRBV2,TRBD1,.,TGTGCCAGCGCCCGGGACAGGGGAGAGACAGATACGCAGTATTTT,CASARDRGETDTQYF
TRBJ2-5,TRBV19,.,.,TGTGCCAGTAGTATTGCACAGTTCCAAGAGACCCAGTACTTC,CASSIAQFQETQYF
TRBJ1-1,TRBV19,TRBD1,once,TGTGCCAGTAGAGGACAGGGGGCTACTGAAGCTTTCTTT,CASRGQGATEAFF
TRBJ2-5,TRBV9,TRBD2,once,TGTGCCAGCAGCGTAGGGTCCAGCGGGAAAGAGACCCAGTACTTC,CASSVGSSGKETQYF
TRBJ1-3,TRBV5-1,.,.,TGCGCCAGCAGTCCGGACAGCCCGTTCTCTGGAAACACCATATATTTT,CASSPDSPFSGNTIYF
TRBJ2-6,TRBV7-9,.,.,TGTGCCAGCAGCCTTAGCGGCTCTGGGGCCAACGGCCTGACTTTC,CASSLSGSGANGLTF
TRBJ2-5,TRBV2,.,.,TGTGCCAGCAAGGAGTACCAAGAGACCCAGTACTTC,CASKEYQETQYF
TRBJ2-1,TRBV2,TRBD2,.,TGTGCCAGCAGGGGGAGGGGACTATCTTACAATGAGCAGTTCTTC,CASRGRGLSYNEQFF
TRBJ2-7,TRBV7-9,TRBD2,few,TGTGCCAGCAGCACAGCGACTAGCGGGAGAACCTACGAGCAGTACTTC,CASSTATSGRTYEQYF
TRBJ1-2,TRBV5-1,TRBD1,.,TGCGCCAGCAGCCATCCCCAGGGGGAGGGCTACACCTTC,CASSHPQGEGYTF
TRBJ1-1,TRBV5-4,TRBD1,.,TGTGCCAGCAGACTCGGAGGGGGCGCGTCTCGCACTGAAGCTTTCTTT,CASRLGGGASRTEAFF
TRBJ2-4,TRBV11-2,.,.,TGTGCCAGCAGCTTAGACGGGTGTCAGTACTTC,CASSLDGCQYF
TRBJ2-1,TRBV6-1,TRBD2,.,TGTGCCAGCAGTCAGGGACTAGCGGGAGCTGATGAGCAGTTCTTC,CASSQGLAGADEQFF
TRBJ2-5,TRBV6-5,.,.,TGTGCCAGCAGTTACCGGGGCCAAGAGACCCAGTACTTC,CASSYRGQETQYF
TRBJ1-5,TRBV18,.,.,TGTGCCAGCTCAGAGGGATACAATCAGCCCCAGCATTTT,CASSEGYNQPQHF
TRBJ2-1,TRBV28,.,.,TGTGCCAGCAGTTCTATTTCAGGCTACGTTTACAATGAGCAGTTCTTC,CASSSISGYVYNEQFF
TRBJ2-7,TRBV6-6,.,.,TGTGCCAGCAGAACCTCGGACTTGAATTACGAGCAGTACTTC,CASRTSDLNYEQYF
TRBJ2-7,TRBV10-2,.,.,TGCGCCAGCAGCGCCGGGACTGGCGAATACGAGCAGTACTTC,CASSAGTGEYEQYF
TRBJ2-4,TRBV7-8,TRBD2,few,TGTGCCAGCAGCTTGGGACTAGCGGGCATTCAGTACTTC,CASSLGLAGIQYF
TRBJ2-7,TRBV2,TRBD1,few,TGTGCCAGCAGTGTAGGACAGGACCTCTCCTACGAGCAGTACTTC,CASSVGQDLSYEQYF
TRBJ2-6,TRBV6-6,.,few,TGTGCCAGCAGTTTATGGACAGCTGGGGCCAACGGCCTGACTTTC,CASSLWTAGANGLTF
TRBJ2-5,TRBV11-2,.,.,TGTGCCAGCAGCCCATATCAGGCGGGGCTCAAAGAGACCCAGTACTTC,CASSPYQAGLKETQYF
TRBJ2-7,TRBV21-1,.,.,TGTGCCAGCAGCCTCCAGGGACAGTTAAGTAACTACGAGCAGTACTTC,CASSLQGQLSNYEQYF
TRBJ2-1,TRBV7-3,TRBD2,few,TGTGCCAGCAGCTCCCGCCATAGCGGGAGGCCAGGTGAGCAGTTCTTC,CASSSRHSGRPGEQFF
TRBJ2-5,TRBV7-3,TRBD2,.,TGTGCCAGCAGCCCTAGCGGGGCCCCTTCGGGGGCCCAGTACTTC,CASSPSGAPSGAQYF
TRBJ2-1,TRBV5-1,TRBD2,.,TGCGCCAGCAGTCAAGGACTAGCGGGCTACAATGAGCAGTTCTTC,CASSQGLAGYNEQFF
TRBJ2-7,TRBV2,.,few,TGTGCCAGTTCCTACCGCTACGAGCAGTACTTC,CASSYRYEQYF
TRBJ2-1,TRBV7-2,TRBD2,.,TGTGCCAGCAGACGGGGGGGGTCCTACAATGAGCAGTTCTTC,CASRRGGSYNEQFF
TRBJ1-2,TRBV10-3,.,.,TGTGCCATCAGTGAGTCTTTACTGTCTAACTATGGCTACACCTTC,CAISESLLSNYGYTF
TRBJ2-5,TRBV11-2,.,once,TGTGCCAGCAGCCGCAGTCGGACCCAGTACTTC,CASSRSRTQYF
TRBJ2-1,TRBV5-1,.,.,TGCGCCAGCAGCCAGGGACTGACCAATGAGCAGTTCTTC,CASSQGLTNEQFF
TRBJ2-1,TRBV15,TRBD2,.,TGTGCCACCAGCAGAGATAAACTAGCGGGGACCTCCTACAATGAGCAGTTCTTC,CATSRDKLAGTSYNEQFF
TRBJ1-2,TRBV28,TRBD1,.,TGTGCCAGCAGTTTGAACAGGGGATATGGCTACACCTTC,CASSLNRGYGYTF